The present T cell receptor (beta chain) was sequenced within a study of T cell clonality in common variable immunodeficiency. Measured with immunoSEQ multiplex PCR; TCRdb has only the in-frame clones, and not every one. Listed for the sample are some 60,000 clones, none seen a single time. This CDR3 has 15 residues. CDR1 is SGHAT, CDR2 FQNNGV, per germline. V was trimmed by 4 bases and J by 4 bases, leaving 14 bases between them. This clone was observed many times. Read sequence stops 3 residues before the CDR3 end, and the germline J gene provides the missing end. The chain joins TRBV11-2 to TRBJ1-3, with TRBD1 as a possible D gene (5 bases). Sequences were obtained from peripheral blood mononuclear cells. This receptor was taken from a person aged 18-70 years in good health. The sequenced part of the CDR3 DNA is TGTGCCAGCAGCTCTCTTAAAGAGGGGGGAAACACC. This translates into CASSSLKEGGNT. The full CDR3 is CASSSLKEGGNTIYF. Supplemented by reference TRBV11-2 and TRBJ1-3, the full variable domain reads EAGVAQSPRYKIIEKRQSVAFWCNPISGHATLYWYQQILGQGPKLLIQFQNNGVVDDSQLPKDRFSAERLKGVDSTLKIQPAKLEDSAVYLCASSSLKEGGNTIYFGEGSWLTVV.